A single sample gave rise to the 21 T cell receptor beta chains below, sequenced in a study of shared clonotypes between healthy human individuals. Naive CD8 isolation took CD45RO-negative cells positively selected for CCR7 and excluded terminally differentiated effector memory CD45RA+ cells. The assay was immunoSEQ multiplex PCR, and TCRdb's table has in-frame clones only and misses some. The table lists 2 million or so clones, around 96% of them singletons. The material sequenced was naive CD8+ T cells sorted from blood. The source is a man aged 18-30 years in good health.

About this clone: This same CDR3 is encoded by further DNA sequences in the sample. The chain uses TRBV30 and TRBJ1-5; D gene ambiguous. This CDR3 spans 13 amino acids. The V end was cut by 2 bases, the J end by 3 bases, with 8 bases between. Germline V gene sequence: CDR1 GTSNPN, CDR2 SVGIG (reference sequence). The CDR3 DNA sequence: TGTGCCTGGAGTCCCACAGCCAATCAGCCCCAGCATTTT. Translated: CAWSPTANQPQHF.

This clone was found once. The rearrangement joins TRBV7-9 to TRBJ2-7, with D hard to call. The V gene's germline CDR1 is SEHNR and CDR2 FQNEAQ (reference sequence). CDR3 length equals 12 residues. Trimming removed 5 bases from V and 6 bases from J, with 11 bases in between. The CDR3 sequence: CASSPVVREQYF. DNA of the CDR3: TGTGCCAGCAGCCCAGTTGTCCGCGAGCAGTACTTC.

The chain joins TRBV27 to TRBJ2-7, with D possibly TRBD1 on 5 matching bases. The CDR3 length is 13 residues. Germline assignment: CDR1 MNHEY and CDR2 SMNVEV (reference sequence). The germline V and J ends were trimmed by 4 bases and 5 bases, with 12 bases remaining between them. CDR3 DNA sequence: TGTGCCAGCAGTTGGGGTTGGGGCGACGAGCAGTACTTC. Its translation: CASSWGWGDEQYF.

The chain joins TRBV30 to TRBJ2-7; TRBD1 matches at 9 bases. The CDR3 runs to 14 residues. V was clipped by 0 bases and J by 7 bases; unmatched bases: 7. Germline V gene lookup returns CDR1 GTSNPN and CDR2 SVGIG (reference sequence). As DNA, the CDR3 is TGTGCCTGGAGTGTCGGGACAGGGTTGGGGGAGCAGTACTTC. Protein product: CAWSVGTGLGEQYF.

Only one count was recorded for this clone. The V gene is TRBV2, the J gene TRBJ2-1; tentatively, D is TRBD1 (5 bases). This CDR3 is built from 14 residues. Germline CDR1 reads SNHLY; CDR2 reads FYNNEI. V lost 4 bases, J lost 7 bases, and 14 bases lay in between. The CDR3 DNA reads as TGTGCCAGCAGTGCTTCAGGGCCCGCAAATGAGCAGTTCTTC. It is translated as CASSASGPANEQFF.

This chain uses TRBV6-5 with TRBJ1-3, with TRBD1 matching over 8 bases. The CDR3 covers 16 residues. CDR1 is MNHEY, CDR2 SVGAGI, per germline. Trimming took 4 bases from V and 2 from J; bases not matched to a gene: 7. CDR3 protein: CASSSRTGSTGNTIYF. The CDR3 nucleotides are TGTGCCAGCAGTTCTCGGACAGGGAGCACTGGAAACACCATATATTTT.

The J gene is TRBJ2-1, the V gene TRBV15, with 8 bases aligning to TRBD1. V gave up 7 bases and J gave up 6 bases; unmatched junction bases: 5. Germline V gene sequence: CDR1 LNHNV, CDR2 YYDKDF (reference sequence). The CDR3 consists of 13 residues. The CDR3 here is CATTPTGVNEQFF. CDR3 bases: TGTGCCACCACCCCGACAGGGGTCAATGAGCAGTTCTTC.

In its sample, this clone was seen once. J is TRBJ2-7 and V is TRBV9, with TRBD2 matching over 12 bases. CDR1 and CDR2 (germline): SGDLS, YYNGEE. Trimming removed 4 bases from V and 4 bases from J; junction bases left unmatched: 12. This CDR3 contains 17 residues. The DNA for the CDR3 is TGTGCCAGCAGCCCGTCTGTGACTAGCGGGAGTTTATACGAGCAGTACTTC. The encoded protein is CASSPSVTSGSLYEQYF. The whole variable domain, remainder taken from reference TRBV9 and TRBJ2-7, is DSGVTQTPKHLITATGQRVTLRCSPRSGDLSVYWYQQSLDQGLQFLIQYYNGEERAKGNILERFSAQQFPDLHSELNLSSLELGDSALYFCASSPSVTSGSLYEQYFGPGTRLTVT.

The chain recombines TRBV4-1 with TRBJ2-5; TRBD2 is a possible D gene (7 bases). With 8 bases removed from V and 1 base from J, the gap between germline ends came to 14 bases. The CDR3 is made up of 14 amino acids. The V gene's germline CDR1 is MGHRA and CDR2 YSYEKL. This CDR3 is CASSARGAQETQYF. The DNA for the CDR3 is TGCGCCAGCTCGGCACGGGGGGCCCAAGAGACCCAGTACTTC.

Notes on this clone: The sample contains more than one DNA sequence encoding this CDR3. The CDR3 nucleotides are TGTGCCAGCAGTTTCAGGGCGACCGGGGAGCTGTTTTTT. Protein product: CASSFRATGELFF. The chain combines TRBV27 with TRBJ2-2, with a possible D match to TRBD1 (5 bases). Trimming shortened V by 3 bases and J by 5 bases, and 7 bases separated the two germline ends. The CDR3 totals 13 residues. Germline V lookup: CDR1 MNHEY, CDR2 SMNVEV (reference sequence).

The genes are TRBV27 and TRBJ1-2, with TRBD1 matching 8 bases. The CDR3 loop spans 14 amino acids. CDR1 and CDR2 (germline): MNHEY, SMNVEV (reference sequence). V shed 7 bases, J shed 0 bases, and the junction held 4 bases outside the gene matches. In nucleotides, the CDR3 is TGTGCCAGCACCAAACAGGGGGCTAACTATGGCTACACCTTC. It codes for CASTKQGANYGYTF.

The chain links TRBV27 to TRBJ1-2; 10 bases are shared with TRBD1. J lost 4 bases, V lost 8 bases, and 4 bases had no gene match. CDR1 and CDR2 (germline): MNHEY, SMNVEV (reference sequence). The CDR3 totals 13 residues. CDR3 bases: TGTGCCAGCGGACAGGGGGAGAGCTATGGCTACACCTTC. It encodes CASGQGESYGYTF.

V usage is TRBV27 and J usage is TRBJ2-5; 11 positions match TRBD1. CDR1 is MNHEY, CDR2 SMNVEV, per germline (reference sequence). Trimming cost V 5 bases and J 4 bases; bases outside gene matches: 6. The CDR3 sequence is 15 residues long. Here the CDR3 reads CASSLDRGRPETQYF. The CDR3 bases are TGTGCCAGCAGTCTGGACAGGGGGCGACCAGAGACCCAGTACTTC.

CDR3 DNA: TGTGCCAGTAGTCTCAGGGGGCTTGACGGGGAGCTGTTTTTT. Amino acid sequence: CASSLRGLDGELFF. This rearrangement joins TRBV19 to TRBJ2-2; 8 nucleotides line up with TRBD1. This CDR3 has 14 amino acids. The germline V gene encodes CDR1 LNHDA and CDR2 SQIVND (reference sequence). V shed 5 bases, J shed 7 bases, and the junction held 6 bases outside the gene matches.

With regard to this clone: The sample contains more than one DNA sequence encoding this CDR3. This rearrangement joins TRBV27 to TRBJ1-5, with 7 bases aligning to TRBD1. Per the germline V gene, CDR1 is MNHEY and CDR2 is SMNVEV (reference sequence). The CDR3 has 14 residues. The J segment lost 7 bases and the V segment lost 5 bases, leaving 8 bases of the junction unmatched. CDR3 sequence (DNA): TGTGCCAGCAGTCCACAGGGGCTAGGACAGCCCCAGCATTTT. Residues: CASSPQGLGQPQHF.

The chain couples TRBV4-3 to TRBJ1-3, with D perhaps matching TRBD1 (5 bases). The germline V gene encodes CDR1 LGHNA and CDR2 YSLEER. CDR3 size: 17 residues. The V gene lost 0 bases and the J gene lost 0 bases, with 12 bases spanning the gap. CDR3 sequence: CASSQEKGPSSGNTIYF. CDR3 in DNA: TGCGCCAGCAGCCAAGAAAAGGGGCCTAGCTCTGGAAACACCATATATTTT.

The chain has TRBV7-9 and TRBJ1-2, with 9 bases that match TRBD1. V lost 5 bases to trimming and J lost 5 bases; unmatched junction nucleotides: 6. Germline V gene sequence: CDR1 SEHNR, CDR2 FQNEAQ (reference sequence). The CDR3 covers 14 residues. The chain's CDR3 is CASSGTGGMYGYTF. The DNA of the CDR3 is TGTGCCAGCAGCGGAACAGGGGGCATGTATGGCTACACCTTC.

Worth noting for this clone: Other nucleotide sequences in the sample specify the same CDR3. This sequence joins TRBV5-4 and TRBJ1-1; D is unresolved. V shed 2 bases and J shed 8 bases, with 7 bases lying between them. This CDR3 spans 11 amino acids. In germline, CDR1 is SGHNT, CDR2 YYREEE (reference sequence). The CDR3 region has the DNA TGTGCCAGCAGCTTTGGAACCGAAGCTTTCTTT. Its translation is CASSFGTEAFF.

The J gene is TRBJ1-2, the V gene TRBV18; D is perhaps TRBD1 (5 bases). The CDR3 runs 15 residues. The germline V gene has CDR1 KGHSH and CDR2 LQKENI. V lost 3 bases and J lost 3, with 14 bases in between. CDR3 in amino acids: CASSPGGAGHYGYTF. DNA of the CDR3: TGTGCCAGCTCACCGGGAGGGGCCGGGCACTATGGCTACACCTTC.

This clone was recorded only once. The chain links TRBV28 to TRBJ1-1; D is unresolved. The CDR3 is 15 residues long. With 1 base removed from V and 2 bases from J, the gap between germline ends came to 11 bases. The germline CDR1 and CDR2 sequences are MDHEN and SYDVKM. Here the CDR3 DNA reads TGTGCCAGCAGTTTATTCGTGACCCTAAACACTGAAGCTTTCTTT. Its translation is CASSLFVTLNTEAFF.

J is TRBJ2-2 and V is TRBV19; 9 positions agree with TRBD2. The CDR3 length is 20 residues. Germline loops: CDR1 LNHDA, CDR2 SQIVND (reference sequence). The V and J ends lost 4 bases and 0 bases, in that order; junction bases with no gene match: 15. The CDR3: CASSTTPSGEDYSNTGELFF. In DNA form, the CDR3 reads TGTGCCAGTAGTACAACCCCTAGCGGGGAAGACTATTCGAACACCGGGGAGCTGTTTTTT.